These 26 T cell receptor beta chains were all obtained from the same sample, sequenced in a study. TCRdb ran MiXCR on the 5' RACE reads and lists one entry per CDR3 protein. Here the sample spans around 57,000 distinct CDR3 sequences, roughly 28% being singletons. The specimen was tumor-infiltrating memory CD4+ T cells sorted from the breast tumor. Subset indicated: memory CD4+ T cells, CD4+CD45RO+CD25-. The receptors come from a female donor with breast cancer.

The J gene is TRBJ1-1, the V gene TRBV19; D is uncertain. Germline V gives CDR1 LNHDA, CDR2 SQIVND (reference sequence). This CDR3 has 12 residues. V was cut by 7 bases and J by 1 base, with 7 bases left in between. CDR3 coding DNA: TGTGCCAGTAAAGACCCGAACACTGAAGCTTTCTTT. It codes for CASKDPNTEAFF.

About this clonotype itself: A read error may produce the germline difference seen at one junction end. V usage is TRBV20-1 and J usage is TRBJ1-2, with D tentatively TRBD1 (5 bases). The CDR3 sequence is 13 residues long. Germline values: CDR1 DFQATT, CDR2 SNEGSKA (reference sequence). The CDR3 region is CRATRGEGYGYTF. The CDR3 DNA is TGCCGTGCAACTAGAGGGGAGGGATATGGCTACACCTTC.

This clonotype was seen a handful of times. In DNA, the CDR3 is TGCAGTGCTAGAGAAACAGGGGAATCTTCACCCCTCCACTTT. Amino acids: CSARETGESSPLHF. The rearrangement links TRBV20-1 to TRBJ1-6, with TRBD1 matching over 7 bases. CDR3 length: 14 residues. Germline values: CDR1 DFQATT, CDR2 SNEGSKA (reference sequence). Trimming removed 0 bases from V and 9 bases from J; junction bases left unmatched: 5.

This clonotype has a handful of counts. This sequence joins TRBV5-1 and TRBJ2-3; the D gene is possibly TRBD1 (5 bases). Deletions cut 5 bases from V and 0 bases from J, with 10 bases between. The CDR3 length is 14 residues. The germline V gene has CDR1 SGHRS and CDR2 YFSETQ. CDR3 DNA: TGCGCCAGCAGAAAGGGGCCTAGCACAGATACGCAGTATTTT. It translates to CASRKGPSTDTQYF. The full variable domain, rest sourced from reference TRBV5-1 and TRBJ2-3, is KAGVTQTPRYLIKTRGQQVTLSCSPISGHRSVSWYQQTPGQGLQFLFEYFSETQRNKGNFPGRFSGRQFSNSRSEMNVSTLELGDSALYLCASRKGPSTDTQYFGPGTRLTVL.

This chain connects TRBV5-6 to TRBJ2-1; a weak D match, TRBD2 (6 bases). V lost 4 bases and J lost 0, with 11 bases in between. CDR3 length: 15 amino acids. The germline gives CDR1 SGHDT, CDR2 YYEEEE. CDR3 sequence reads: CASSTGSSSYNEQFF. CDR3 bases: TGTGCCAGCAGCACCGGGAGCAGCTCCTACAATGAGCAGTTCTTC.

This clonotype appeared a single time. DNA for the CDR3: TGTGCCAGCAGCGACCAGGGGTCGGGATACGAGCAGTACTTC. Residues: CASSDQGSGYEQYF. The gene calls are TRBV28 and TRBJ2-7, with a tentative D call TRBD1 (6 bases). Trimming took 6 bases from V and 4 from J, leaving 16 bases between them. This CDR3 contains 14 residues. Germline V gives CDR1 MDHEN, CDR2 SYDVKM.

Regarding this clonotype: A clone one base away is much larger, so this may be a read error. The chain combines TRBV15 with TRBJ1-2; D call uncertain. The CDR3 sequence is 16 residues long. Per germline, CDR1 LNHNV and CDR2 YYDKDF (reference sequence). This chain's CDR3 is CATSSWGETVHYSYTF. The CDR3 DNA is TGTGCCACCAGCAGTTGGGGAGAGACGGTACACTATAGCTACACCTTC.

The chain combines TRBV20-1 with TRBJ2-1; possibly TRBD1 or TRBD2 for D (5 bases each). The V end lost 0 bases, the J end lost 6 bases, and 15 bases lay between the germline ends. The CDR3 runs to 15 residues. Germline CDR1 reads DFQATT; CDR2 reads SNEGSKA (reference sequence). CDR3 in DNA: TGCAGTGCTAGAGACCCGTCGGTGGGGGTCAATGAGCAGTTCTTC. This gives the protein CSARDPSVGVNEQFF.

This clonotype has a handful of counts. The V gene is TRBV20-1, the J gene TRBJ2-3; D not resolved. The CDR3 totals 13 residues. V was clipped by 5 bases and J by 0 bases, with 9 bases between them. The germline CDR1 and CDR2 sequences are DFQATT and SNEGSKA (reference sequence). CDR3 DNA: TGCAGTGCTCGGATGGACAGCACAGATACGCAGTATTTT. This codes for CSARMDSTDTQYF.

This clonotype was observed a handful of times. The chain recombines TRBV5-1 with TRBJ2-1; tentatively, D is TRBD1 (6 bases). Germline V gene sequence: CDR1 SGHRS, CDR2 YFSETQ. With 5 bases removed from V and 6 bases from J, the gap between germline ends came to 21 bases. The CDR3 consists of 16 residues. The CDR3 sequence is CASRINRDIGTNEQFF. CDR3 DNA: TGCGCCAGCAGGATCAACCGGGACATCGGGACCAATGAGCAGTTCTTC.

This chain uses TRBV5-1 with TRBJ2-1; D is uncertain. V shed 0 bases and J shed 3 bases, with 7 bases lying between them. The CDR3 runs 14 residues. Germline CDR1 reads SGHRS; CDR2 reads YFSETQ. In nucleotides, the CDR3 is TGCGCCAGCAGCTTGGGGGGTCTCTACAATGAGCAGTTCTTC. Translation: CASSLGGLYNEQFF. Full variable domain (outside the CDR3, taken from reference TRBV5-1 and TRBJ2-1): KAGVTQTPRYLIKTRGQQVTLSCSPISGHRSVSWYQQTPGQGLQFLFEYFSETQRNKGNFPGRFSGRQFSNSRSEMNVSTLELGDSALYLCASSLGGLYNEQFFGPGTRLTVL.

This chain connects TRBV21-1 to TRBJ1-1; the DNA was not used to check the table's D call, TRBD1. TRBV21-1 is a pseudogene locus. The CDR3 is 15 amino acids. CDR3: CASSGQDRKNTEAFF. In nucleotides, the CDR3 is TGTGCCAGCAGCGGCCAGGACAGGAAGAACACTGAAGCTTTCTTT.

This clonotype was observed many times. The V call is TRBV4-1, the J call TRBJ1-2, with D uncertain. In germline, CDR1 is MGHRA, CDR2 YSYEKL. Between the trimmed V and J ends, which lost 0 bases and 6 bases, there was a span of 11 bases. The CDR3 has 14 residues. The DNA for the CDR3 is TGCGCCAGCAGCCAAGATAAAGGGTACCATGGCTACACCTTC. Translated: CASSQDKGYHGYTF.

The rearrangement joins TRBV24-1 to TRBJ1-1; D perhaps matches TRBD1 (6 bases). The CDR3 length is 11 residues. V lost 1 base and J 13 bases, leaving 9 bases between the germline ends. From germline, CDR1 is KGHDR and CDR2 SFDVKD. The CDR3 region has the DNA TGTGCCACCAGTGATTTAAACAGGGTTTTCTTT. As protein: CATSDLNRVFF.

This clonotype appeared a few times. This chain uses TRBV28 with TRBJ1-5, with D perhaps TRBD1 (5 bases). The germline gives CDR1 MDHEN, CDR2 SYDVKM. There are 13 residues in the CDR3. V lost 6 bases and J 8 bases, leaving 14 bases between the germline ends. The CDR3 sequence is CASRGTELKPQHF. The CDR3 nucleotides read TGTGCCAGCAGGGGGACCGAGTTGAAGCCCCAGCATTTT.

Regarding this clonotype: A much larger clone differs by one base, so this may be a read error. The rearrangement joins TRBV6-2 or TRBV6-3 to TRBJ1-1, with D perhaps matching TRBD1 (5 bases). Germline loops: CDR1 MNHEY, CDR2 SVGEGT. This CDR3 has 12 residues. Trimming took off 7 bases at V and 8 bases at J, with 14 bases between the two ends. In nucleotides, the CDR3 is TGTGCCAGCAACCCGACAGTGTACGAAGCTTTCTTT. Amino acids: CASNPTVYEAFF.

This chain uses TRBV5-1 with TRBJ2-2; D may be TRBD1 or TRBD2 (6 bases each). Trimming shortened V by 4 bases and J by 6 bases, and 19 bases separated the two germline ends. CDR3 length: 16 residues. The germline gives CDR1 SGHRS, CDR2 YFSETQ. The DNA for the CDR3 is TGCGCCAGCAGCGCGGGGAATTTGGCAGGGGCCGGGGAGCTGTTTTTT. Amino acid sequence: CASSAGNLAGAGELFF.

This sequence joins TRBV6-5 and TRBJ1-1; TRBD1 might be the D (6 bases). In germline, CDR1 is MNHEY, CDR2 SVGAGI. The CDR3 runs 13 residues. Trimming removed 5 bases from V and 9 bases from J, with 16 bases in between. The CDR3 DNA follows: TGTGCCAGCAGTCAGAACAGGGCCCATAAAGCTTTCTTT. The encoded protein is CASSQNRAHKAFF.

The rearrangement joins TRBV6-2 or TRBV6-3 to TRBJ2-3; D unclear. In germline, CDR1 is MNHEY, CDR2 SVGEGT. This CDR3 has 12 amino acids. V lost 8 bases, J lost 6 bases, and 12 bases lay in between. DNA for the CDR3: TGTGCCAGCCGAGACTCCTTGGATACGCAGTATTTT. It is translated as CASRDSLDTQYF.

This clonotype showed up just a few times. The chain couples TRBV6-5 to TRBJ1-2; D is undetermined. The CDR3 runs 15 residues. V was cut by 4 bases and J by 6 bases, with 18 bases left in between. Per the germline V gene, CDR1 is MNHEY and CDR2 is SVGAGI. The CDR3 is CASSSYGATVHGYTF. The CDR3 nucleotides read TGTGCCAGCAGTTCCTACGGAGCGACGGTTCATGGCTACACCTTC.

This clonotype turned up a few times. In DNA, the CDR3 is TGTGCCAGCACCTCGGGGAACTATGGCTACACCTTC. It specifies CASTSGNYGYTF. The rearrangement uses TRBV28 and TRBJ1-2; D uncertain. The CDR3 is made up of 12 amino acids. V gave up 7 bases and J gave up 2 bases, with 8 bases separating them. CDR1 is MDHEN and CDR2 is SYDVKM in the germline V gene.

The chain recombines TRBV5-1 with TRBJ1-2; 7 bases match TRBD1. The ends lost 4 bases at V and 7 bases at J; junction bases unmatched: 13. There are 15 residues in the CDR3. The V gene's germline CDR1 is SGHRS and CDR2 YFSETQ. The CDR3 sequence is CASSAQLTGDVGYTF. DNA of the CDR3: TGCGCCAGCAGCGCCCAGCTTACAGGGGACGTTGGCTACACCTTC. Based on the CDR3 plus reference TRBV5-1 and TRBJ1-2, the full variable domain is KAGVTQTPRYLIKTRGQQVTLSCSPISGHRSVSWYQQTPGQGLQFLFEYFSETQRNKGNFPGRFSGRQFSNSRSEMNVSTLELGDSALYLCASSAQLTGDVGYTFGSGTRLTVV.

The CDR3 spells CASSLFRETDTQYF. CDR3 DNA sequence: TGTGCCAGCAGCTTGTTCAGGGAGACAGATACGCAGTATTTT. The rearrangement uses TRBV5-6 and TRBJ2-3; D is perhaps TRBD1 or TRBD2 (5 bases each). Trimming stripped 1 base from V and 3 bases from J, with 9 bases between. CDR1 and CDR2 (germline): SGHDT, YYEEEE. The CDR3 is made up of 14 amino acids.

This clonotype was seen a few times. This chain joins TRBV6-5 and TRBJ1-2; 7 nucleotides match TRBD1. In germline, CDR1 is MNHEY, CDR2 SVGAGI. J was trimmed by 8 bases and V by 7 bases; bases with no gene match: 10. This CDR3 is built from 13 residues. CDR3 residues: CASKPGTDGGYTF. CDR3 coding DNA: TGTGCCAGCAAACCCGGGACAGACGGGGGCTACACCTTC.

This clonotype appeared a few times. V and J are TRBV5-1 and TRBJ2-1; D is unclear. V shed 2 bases and J shed 7 bases, with 10 bases lying between them. The CDR3 contains 13 residues. CDR1 is SGHRS, CDR2 YFSETQ, per germline. CDR3: CASSLRLTNEQFF. Written as DNA, the CDR3 is TGCGCCAGCAGCTTAAGACTCACTAATGAGCAGTTCTTC.

Many counts were recorded for this clonotype. The chain carries TRBV7-3 and TRBJ2-1; D gene ambiguous. CDR3 size: 15 residues. Trimming removed 0 bases from V and 2 bases from J, with 8 bases in between. From germline, CDR1 is SGHTA and CDR2 FQGTGA. CDR3 residues: CASSLTVYPYNEQFF. The CDR3 bases are TGTGCCAGCAGCTTAACAGTCTACCCCTACAATGAGCAGTTCTTC.